The 2 T cell receptor beta chains presented below share a single source sample, sequenced in a study of T cells in tuberculosis. The data were produced by immunoSEQ multiplex PCR, yet TCRdb's version contains in-frame clones alone and is incomplete. The sample contains about 23,000 clones, almost 97% of which appear only once. Sequencing input: PBMCs. The receptors shown here come from a donor aged 5-35 years with latent tuberculosis or without tuberculosis infection.

This sequence joins TRBV27 and TRBJ1-5, with a weak D call TRBD1 (6 bases). Germline values: CDR1 MNHEY, CDR2 SMNVEV (reference sequence). This CDR3 region has 16 residues. V gave up 3 bases and J gave up 0 bases, with 12 bases separating them. For the CDR3, the DNA is TGTGCCAGCAGTTTGTCAGGGGTAGTTAGCAATCAGCCCCAGCATTTT. This encodes CASSLSGVVSNQPQHF.

The chain uses TRBV29-1 and TRBJ2-1; tentative D call: TRBD2 (5 bases). Germline V CDR1 and CDR2: SQVTM, ANQGSEA. The CDR3 totals 14 residues. V lost 8 bases and J 3 bases, leaving 17 bases between the germline ends. The DNA for the CDR3 is TGCAGCACCGTAGGTGGAGCGGTCTACAATGAGCAGTTCTTC. Encoded protein: CSTVGGAVYNEQFF.